A selection of T cell receptor beta chains follows, all from one sample in a study of CD8+ T cells in alopecia areata. Assay: immunoSEQ multiplex PCR; the TCRdb copy retains only in-frame clones and omits some. The table lists around 150,000 clones, roughly four fifths of them singletons, with 25% in the top ten. The sample was CD8+ T cells sorted from blood, taken at week 4, from a patient treated with tofacitinib. The receptors here all came from a human donor with alopecia areata. The CDR3 runs from the conserved cysteine through the conserved F or W. D genes are given only for firm matches. The size field is filled for only some rows; it gives once, few, many or a size class.

J gene,CDR3 length,V gene,D gene,clone size,CDR3 protein,CDR3 DNA
TRBJ2-5,12,TRBV21-1,NA,few,CASSTPQETQYF,TGTGCCAGCAGCACCCCCCAAGAGACCCAGTACTTC
TRBJ2-7,13,TRBV25-1,NA,NA,CASSEQGAYEQYF,TGTGCCAGCAGTGAACAAGGGGCCTACGAGCAGTACTTC
TRBJ2-3,13,TRBV11-2,NA,NA,CASSFPSGDTQYF,TGTGCCAGCAGCTTCCCTTCGGGAGATACGCAGTATTTT
TRBJ2-5,16,TRBV4-1,TRBD1,NA,CASSRPGGDRGETQYF,TGCGCCAGCAGCCGCCCTGGTGGGGACAGAGGGGAGACCCAGTACTTC
TRBJ2-7,14,TRBV7-9,NA,NA,CASSLPRETNEQYF,TGTGCCAGCAGCTTACCGAGGGAGACTAACGAGCAGTACTTC
TRBJ2-7,16,TRBV5-6,TRBD1,NA,CASSRGQGTETYEQYF,TGTGCCAGCAGCCGAGGGCAAGGGACAGAGACCTACGAGCAGTACTTC
TRBJ1-2,12,TRBV29-1,TRBD1,NA,CSVLSQGVGYTF,TGCAGCGTTCTGTCGCAGGGGGTTGGCTACACCTTC
TRBJ1-2,15,TRBV23-1,NA,NA,CASSQAPDGNYGYTF,TGCGCCAGCAGTCAAGCCCCGGACGGAAACTATGGCTACACCTTC
TRBJ1-2,13,TRBV10-3,NA,NA,CAISPPGTYGYTF,TGTGCCATCAGTCCCCCAGGGACCTATGGCTACACCTTC
TRBJ2-2,13,TRBV30,NA,NA,CAWRGPNTGELFF,TGTGCCTGGAGGGGCCCGAACACCGGGGAGCTGTTTTTT
TRBJ2-1,13,TRBV30,NA,NA,CAGTENHYNEQFF,TGTGCCGGAACAGAAAATCACTACAATGAGCAGTTCTTC
TRBJ2-3,15,TRBV4-1,TRBD1,once,CASSSQGAQADTQYF,TGCGCCAGCAGCTCGCAGGGGGCGCAAGCAGATACGCAGTATTTT
TRBJ1-1,15,TRBV7-8,TRBD1,few,CASSHPRGQNTEAFF,TGTGCCAGCAGCCACCCCAGGGGGCAGAACACTGAAGCTTTCTTT
TRBJ2-3,15,TRBV4-1,NA,once,CASSQGQSITDTQYF,TGCGCCAGCAGCCAAGGGCAGTCAATCACAGATACGCAGTATTTT
TRBJ2-1,15,TRBV4-1,NA,NA,CASSQDLSFDNEQFF,TGCGCCAGCAGCCAAGATCTAAGCTTCGACAATGAGCAGTTCTTC
TRBJ1-5,15,TRBV19,TRBD1,NA,CASTVDRGLGQPQHF,TGTGCCAGTACCGTGGACAGGGGGCTCGGGCAGCCCCAGCATTTT
TRBJ2-4,17,TRBV29-1,NA,NA,CSVAGRERFEAKNIQYF,TGCAGCGTTGCCGGCAGGGAAAGATTTGAGGCCAAAAACATTCAGTACTTC
TRBJ2-1,16,TRBV4-1,TRBD2,NA,CASSQLLTSPVDEQFF,TGCGCCAGCAGCCAACTCTTGACTAGCCCGGTGGATGAGCAGTTCTTC
TRBJ2-7,13,TRBV29-1,NA,NA,CSVVTVHSYEQYF,TGCAGCGTTGTAACAGTGCACTCCTACGAGCAGTACTTC
TRBJ2-5,15,TRBV5-1,NA,once,CASSPSATLRETQYF,TGCGCCAGCAGCCCTTCAGCCACGCTTCGGGAGACCCAGTACTTC
TRBJ1-2,15,TRBV13,TRBD1,NA,CASSFDRATNYGYTF,TGTGCCAGCAGCTTCGACAGGGCTACTAACTATGGCTACACCTTC
TRBJ1-2,13,TRBV7-6,NA,NA,CASSLDINYGYTF,TGTGCCAGCAGCCTGGACATTAACTATGGCTACACCTTC
TRBJ2-1,17,TRBV5-1,NA,NA,CASSLGAGTGAYNEQFF,TGCGCCAGCAGCCTGGGGGCCGGGACTGGGGCGTACAATGAGCAGTTCTTC
TRBJ2-3,16,TRBV4-1,TRBD2,NA,CASSHFSGGSTDTQYF,TGCGCCAGCAGCCACTTTAGCGGGGGAAGCACAGATACGCAGTATTTT
TRBJ2-4,16,TRBV27,NA,NA,CASSYLASTYKNIQYF,TGTGCCAGCAGTTATTTAGCAAGCACCTACAAAAACATTCAGTACTTC
TRBJ2-7,12,TRBV6-6,NA,NA,CASSPRLDEQYF,TGTGCCAGCAGCCCCAGACTGGACGAGCAGTACTTC
TRBJ2-1,17,TRBV7-9,TRBD1,NA,CASSPPPGQSSYNEQFF,TGTGCCAGCAGCCCCCCACCGGGACAGAGCTCCTACAATGAGCAGTTCTTC
TRBJ2-6,17,TRBV7-3,TRBD1,NA,CASSPRTGRSGANVLTF,TGTGCCAGCAGCCCACGGACAGGGAGGTCTGGGGCCAACGTCCTGACTTTC
TRBJ2-7,12,TRBV2,NA,NA,CASEGSWDEQYF,TGTGCCAGCGAGGGTTCCTGGGACGAGCAGTACTTC
TRBJ2-5,14,TRBV2,TRBD1,few,CASSADRDQETQYF,TGTGCCAGCAGCGCCGACAGGGACCAAGAGACCCAGTACTTC
TRBJ2-7,12,TRBV29-1,NA,NA,CSVETSSYEQYF,TGCAGCGTTGAAACTAGTTCCTACGAGCAGTACTTC
TRBJ1-2,16,TRBV4-3,TRBD1,NA,CASSQDGTGASYGYTF,TGCGCCAGCAGCCAAGATGGGACAGGGGCCTCCTATGGCTACACCTTC
TRBJ2-7,15,TRBV4-3,NA,NA,CASSQDIQGAYEQYF,TGCGCCAGCAGCCAAGATATACAGGGAGCCTACGAGCAGTACTTC
TRBJ2-7,14,TRBV7-9,TRBD1,NA,CASSGTGASYEQYF,TGTGCCAGCAGCGGGACAGGGGCCTCCTACGAGCAGTACTTC
TRBJ2-7,14,TRBV7-9,NA,once,CASSPGTSSYEQYF,TGTGCCAGCAGCCCCGGGACTTCCTCCTACGAGCAGTACTTC
TRBJ2-5,17,TRBV28,TRBD2,few,CASSFPGLAGIQETQYF,TGTGCCAGCAGTTTTCCCGGACTAGCGGGGATCCAAGAGACCCAGTACTTC
TRBJ2-1,13,TRBV7-3,NA,NA,CASSSVGSSEQFF,TGTGCCAGCAGTTCAGTGGGTTCGAGTGAGCAGTTCTTC
TRBJ1-5,15,TRBV7-2,NA,few,CASSSAGGSNQPQHF,TGTGCCAGCAGCTCCGCCGGGGGAAGCAATCAGCCCCAGCATTTT
TRBJ2-7,19,TRBV5-1,TRBD2,NA,CASSPGGLAGGTVLGEQYF,TGCGCCAGCAGCCCTGGAGGACTAGCGGGGGGTACCGTCTTGGGCGAGCAGTACTTC
TRBJ2-3,15,TRBV27,TRBD2,NA,CASSLGGGRSDTQYF,TGTGCCAGCAGTTTAGGCGGGGGGAGGTCAGATACGCAGTATTTT
TRBJ2-2,14,TRBV29-1,TRBD2,few,CSVRLAGDTGELFF,TGCAGCGTCAGACTAGCGGGGGACACCGGGGAGCTGTTTTTT
TRBJ2-3,14,TRBV29-1,NA,NA,CSSTIGDHTDTQYF,TGCAGCTCCACGATCGGTGACCACACAGATACGCAGTATTTT
TRBJ2-5,14,TRBV6-5,TRBD1,NA,CASSYATGEETQYF,TGTGCCAGCAGTTACGCGACAGGGGAGGAGACCCAGTACTTC
TRBJ1-1,14,TRBV7-9,NA,NA,CASSPTVMNTEAFF,TGTGCCAGCAGCCCGACAGTCATGAACACTGAAGCTTTCTTT
TRBJ2-3,16,TRBV18,TRBD2,NA,CASSLGLARNTDTQYF,TGTGCCAGCTCACTCGGACTAGCGAGAAACACAGATACGCAGTATTTT
TRBJ2-3,14,TRBV7-8,NA,NA,CASSLQGSTDTQYF,TGTGCCAGCAGCTTGCAGGGATCCACAGATACGCAGTATTTT
TRBJ2-7,15,TRBV4-3,TRBD1,few,CASSQVGQGPYEQYF,TGCGCCAGCAGCCAAGTCGGACAGGGGCCCTACGAGCAGTACTTC
TRBJ1-1,12,TRBV6-5,NA,few,CAVGLLNTEAFF,TGTGCCGTGGGACTTCTGAACACTGAAGCTTTCTTT
TRBJ2-6,15,TRBV7-9,NA,NA,CASSPEWMGANVLTF,TGTGCCAGCAGCCCGGAATGGATGGGGGCCAACGTCCTGACTTTC